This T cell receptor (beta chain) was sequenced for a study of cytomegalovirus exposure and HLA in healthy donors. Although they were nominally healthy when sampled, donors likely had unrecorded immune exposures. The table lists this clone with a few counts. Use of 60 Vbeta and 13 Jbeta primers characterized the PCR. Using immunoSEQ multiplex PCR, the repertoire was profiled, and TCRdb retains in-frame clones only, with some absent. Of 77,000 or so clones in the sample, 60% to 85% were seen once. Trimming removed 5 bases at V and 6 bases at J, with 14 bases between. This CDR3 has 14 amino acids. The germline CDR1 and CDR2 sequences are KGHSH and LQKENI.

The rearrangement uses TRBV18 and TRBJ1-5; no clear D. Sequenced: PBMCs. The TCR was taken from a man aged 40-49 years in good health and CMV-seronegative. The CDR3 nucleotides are TGTGCCAGCTCAGCCGGGGTAACCGGTCAGCCCCAGCATTTT. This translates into CASSAGVTGQPQHF.